The entry that follows covers one T cell receptor beta chain sequence. Its antigen is unidentified. This entry belongs to a study of T cell responses to AZD1222 COVID-19 vaccine. Study-wide points: Without day 14 samples, only post-peak T cell repertoires were studied.

TCRdb keeps only in-frame clones here, not all; method: immunoSEQ multiplex PCR. The data hold 100,000 to 150,000 clones, with roughly 89% observed a single time. This CDR3 has 14 amino acids. The V end was cut by 4 bases, the J end by 5 bases, with 15 bases between. Germline loops: CDR1 SGHDN, CDR2 FVKESK. The sequencing used peripheral blood, collected on day 0 of AZD1222 vaccination. J is TRBJ2-7 and V is TRBV14; TRBD2 is a possible D gene (6 bases). The source of this sequence is an adult in good health. CDR3 bases: TGTGCCAGCAGCCCCCCCGGGGGAGGTAACGAGCAGTACTTC. Amino acid sequence: CASSPPGGGNEQYF. Together with reference TRBV14 and TRBJ2-7, the CDR3 gives the full variable domain: EAGVTQFPSHSVIEKGQTVTLRCDPISGHDNLYWYRRVMGKEIKFLLHFVKESKQDESGMPNNRFLAERTGGTYSTLKVQPAELEDSGVYFCASSPPGGGNEQYFGPGTRLTVT.